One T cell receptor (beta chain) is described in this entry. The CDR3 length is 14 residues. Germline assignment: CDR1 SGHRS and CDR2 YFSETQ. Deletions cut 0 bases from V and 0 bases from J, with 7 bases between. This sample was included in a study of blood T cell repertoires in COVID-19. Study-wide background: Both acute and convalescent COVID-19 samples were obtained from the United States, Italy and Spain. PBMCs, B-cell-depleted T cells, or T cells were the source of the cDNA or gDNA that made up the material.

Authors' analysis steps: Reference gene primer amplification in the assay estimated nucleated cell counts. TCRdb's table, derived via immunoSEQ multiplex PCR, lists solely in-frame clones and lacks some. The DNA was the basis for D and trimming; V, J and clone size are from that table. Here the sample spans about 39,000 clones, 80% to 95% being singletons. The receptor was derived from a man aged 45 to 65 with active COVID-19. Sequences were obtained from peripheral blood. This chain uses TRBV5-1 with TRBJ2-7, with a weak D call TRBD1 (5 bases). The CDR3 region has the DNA TGCGCCAGCAGCTTGGGGCAGGGCTCCTACGAGCAGTACTTC. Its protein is CASSLGQGSYEQYF.